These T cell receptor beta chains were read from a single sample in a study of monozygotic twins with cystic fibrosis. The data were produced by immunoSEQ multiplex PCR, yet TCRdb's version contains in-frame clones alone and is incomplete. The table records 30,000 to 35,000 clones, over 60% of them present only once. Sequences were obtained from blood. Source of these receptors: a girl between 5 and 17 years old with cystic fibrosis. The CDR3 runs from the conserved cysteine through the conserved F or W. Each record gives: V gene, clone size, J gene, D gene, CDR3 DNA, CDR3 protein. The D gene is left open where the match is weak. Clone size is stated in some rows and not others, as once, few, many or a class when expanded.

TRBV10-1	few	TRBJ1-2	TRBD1	TGCGCCAGCAGCCGGGGACAGAATGGCTACACCTTC	CASSRGQNGYTF
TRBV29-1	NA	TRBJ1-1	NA	TGCAGCGTTAGTGCCGGGACACTGAACACTGAAGCTTTCTTT	CSVSAGTLNTEAFF
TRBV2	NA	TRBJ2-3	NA	TGTGCCAGCAGTGATCTAGCAGGAGATACGCAGTATTTT	CASSDLAGDTQYF
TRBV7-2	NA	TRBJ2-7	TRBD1	TGTGCCAGCAGCCAGGCGGGACAGGGCTCCTACGAGCAGTACTTC	CASSQAGQGSYEQYF
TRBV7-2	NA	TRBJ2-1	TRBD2	TGTGCCAGCAGCCAAGGACTAGCGGGAGGCCGCTCCTACAATGAGCAGTTCTTC	CASSQGLAGGRSYNEQFF
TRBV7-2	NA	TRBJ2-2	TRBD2	TGTGCCAGCAGCTTAGATCAGCGGGAAACGAACACCGGGGAGCTGTTTTTT	CASSLDQRETNTGELFF
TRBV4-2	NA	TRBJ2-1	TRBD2	TGTGCCAGCAGCCATGCTATTCCGGGACTAGCGGGAGGGCGTTTATTCTTC	CASSHAIPGLAGGRLFF
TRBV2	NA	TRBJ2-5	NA	TGTGCCAGCGGACTAAAAGAGACCCAGTACTTC	CASGLKETQYF
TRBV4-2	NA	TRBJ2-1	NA	TGTGCCAGCAGCCCCCGGGAGACGGCCTACAATGAGCAGTTCTTC	CASSPRETAYNEQFF
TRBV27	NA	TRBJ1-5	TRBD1	TGTGCCAGCAGTTTACCCCCCGCTGACAGGGATGGACAGCCCCAGCATTTT	CASSLPPADRDGQPQHF
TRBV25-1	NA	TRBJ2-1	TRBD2	TGTGCCAGCACGGGACTAGTCATAGGTGAGCAGTTCTTC	CASTGLVIGEQFF
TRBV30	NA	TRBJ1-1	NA	TGTGCCTGGAGTGGGACAGATCACTCGAACACTGAAGCTTTCTTT	CAWSGTDHSNTEAFF
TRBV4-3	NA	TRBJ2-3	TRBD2	TGCGCCAGCAGCCAGGCGGGAGGGCCGGGAGATACGCAGTATTTT	CASSQAGGPGDTQYF
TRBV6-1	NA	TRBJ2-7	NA	TGTGCCAGCAGTAAATCCCCCGAGCAGTACTTC	CASSKSPEQYF
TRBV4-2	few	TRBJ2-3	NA	TGTGCCAGCAGCCAAGAGGCCGGCACAGATACGCAGTATTTT	CASSQEAGTDTQYF
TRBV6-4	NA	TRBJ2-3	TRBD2	TGTGCCAGCAGTCCTAGCGGGAGGGTAGATACGCAGTATTTT	CASSPSGRVDTQYF
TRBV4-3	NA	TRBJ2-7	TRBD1	TGCGCCAGCAGCCAATGGGGTGGACAGGGGGGCTACGAGCAGTACTTC	CASSQWGGQGGYEQYF
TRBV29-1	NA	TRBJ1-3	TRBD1	TGCAGCGTTGAAAAAGCGGGACAGAGAGACACCATATATTTT	CSVEKAGQRDTIYF
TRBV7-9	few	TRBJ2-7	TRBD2	TGTGCCAGCAGCTTAGGGGGACTAGCGGGGTACGAGCAGTACTTC	CASSLGGLAGYEQYF
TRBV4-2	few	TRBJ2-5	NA	TGTGCCAGCAGCCAAGCAACTGAGGGCGGAGAGACCCAGTACTTC	CASSQATEGGETQYF
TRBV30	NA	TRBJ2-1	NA	TGTGCCTGGAGTCGGGGGATGTCCTACAATGAGCAGTTCTTC	CAWSRGMSYNEQFF
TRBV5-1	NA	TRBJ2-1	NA	TGCGCCAGCAGCTGGGGACTTCGTAGCTCCTACAATGAGCAGTTCTTC	CASSWGLRSSYNEQFF
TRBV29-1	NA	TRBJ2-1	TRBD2	TGCAGCGTTCTAGCGGGAGGATCCTACAATGAGCAGTTCTTC	CSVLAGGSYNEQFF
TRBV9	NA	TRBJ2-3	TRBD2	TGTGCCAGCAGCGTGGCGGGAGTGGCAGATACGCAGTATTTT	CASSVAGVADTQYF
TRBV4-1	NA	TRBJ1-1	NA	TGCGCCAGCAGCCAAGCAGGACTGGGGTACACTGAAGCTTTCTTT	CASSQAGLGYTEAFF
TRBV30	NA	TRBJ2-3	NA	TGTGCCTGGAGTCGGACCATCACAGATACGCAGTATTTT	CAWSRTITDTQYF
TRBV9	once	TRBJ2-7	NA	TGTGCCAGCAGCCCCGGCGGAGATGGCTACGAGCAGTACTTC	CASSPGGDGYEQYF
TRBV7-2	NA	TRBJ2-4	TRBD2	TGTGCCAGCAGCTTACTAGCGGGAGACATTCAGTACTTC	CASSLLAGDIQYF
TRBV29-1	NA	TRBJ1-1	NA	TGCAGCGTGGCGGGACCGATGAACACTGAAGCTTTCTTT	CSVAGPMNTEAFF
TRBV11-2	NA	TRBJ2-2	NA	TGTGCCGCCCGTTCACGGACGAACACCGGGGAGCTGTTTTTT	CAARSRTNTGELFF
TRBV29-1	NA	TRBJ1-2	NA	TGCAGCGTTGATCCGGACTTAAACTATGGCTACACCTTC	CSVDPDLNYGYTF
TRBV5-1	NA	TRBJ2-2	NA	TGCGCCAGCAGCTTTTACACACAGGGTACGGACACCGGGGAGCTGTTTTTT	CASSFYTQGTDTGELFF